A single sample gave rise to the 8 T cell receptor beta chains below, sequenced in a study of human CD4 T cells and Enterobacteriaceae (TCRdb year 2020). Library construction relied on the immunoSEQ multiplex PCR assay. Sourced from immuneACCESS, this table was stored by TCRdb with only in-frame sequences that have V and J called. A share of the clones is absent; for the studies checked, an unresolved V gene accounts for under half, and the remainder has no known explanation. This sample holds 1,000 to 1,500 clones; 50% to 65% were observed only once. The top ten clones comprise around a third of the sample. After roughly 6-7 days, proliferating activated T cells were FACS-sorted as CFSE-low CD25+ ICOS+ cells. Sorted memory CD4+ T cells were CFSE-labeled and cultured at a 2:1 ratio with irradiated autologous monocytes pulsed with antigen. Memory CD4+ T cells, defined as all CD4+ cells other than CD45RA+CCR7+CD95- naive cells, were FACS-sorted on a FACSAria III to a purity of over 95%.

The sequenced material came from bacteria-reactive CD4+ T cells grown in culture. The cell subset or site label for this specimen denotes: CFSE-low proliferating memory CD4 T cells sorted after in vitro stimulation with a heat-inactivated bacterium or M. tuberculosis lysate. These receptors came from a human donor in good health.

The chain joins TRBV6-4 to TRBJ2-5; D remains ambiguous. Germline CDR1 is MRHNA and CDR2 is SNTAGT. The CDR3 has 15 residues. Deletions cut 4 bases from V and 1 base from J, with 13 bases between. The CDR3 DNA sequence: TGTGCCAGCAGTGTCCTCCCCGGTCCCCAAGAGACCCAGTACTTC. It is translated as CASSVLPGPQETQYF.

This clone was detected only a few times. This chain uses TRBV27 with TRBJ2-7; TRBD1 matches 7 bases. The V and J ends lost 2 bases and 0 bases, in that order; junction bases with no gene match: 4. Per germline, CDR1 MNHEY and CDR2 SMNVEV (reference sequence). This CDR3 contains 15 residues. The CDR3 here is CASSLLGQSSYEQYF. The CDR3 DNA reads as TGTGCCAGCAGTTTACTGGGACAGAGCTCCTACGAGCAGTACTTC.

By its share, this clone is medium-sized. The CDR3 DNA is TGTGCCAGCAGTGCCCTCCAGCAGGGCGAGCCCACCTCCTACGAGCAGTACTTC. Encoded protein: CASSALQQGEPTSYEQYF. The rearrangement links TRBV6-1 to TRBJ2-7, with TRBD1 as a possible D gene (5 bases). V dropped 4 bases and J dropped 0 bases, with 22 bases sitting between them. Germline CDR1 MNHNS, CDR2 SASEGT. The CDR3 has 18 residues.

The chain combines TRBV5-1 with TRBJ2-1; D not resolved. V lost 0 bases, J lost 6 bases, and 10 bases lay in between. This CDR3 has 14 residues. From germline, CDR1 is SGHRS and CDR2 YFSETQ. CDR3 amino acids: CASSLELGGNEQFF. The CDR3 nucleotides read TGCGCCAGCAGCTTGGAGTTAGGCGGCAATGAGCAGTTCTTC.

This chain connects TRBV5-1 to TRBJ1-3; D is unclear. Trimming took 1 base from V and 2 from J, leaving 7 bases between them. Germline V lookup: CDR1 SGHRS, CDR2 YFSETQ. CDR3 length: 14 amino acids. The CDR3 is CASSLLGAGNTIYF. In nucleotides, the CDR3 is TGCGCCAGCAGCTTGTTAGGAGCTGGAAACACCATATATTTT.

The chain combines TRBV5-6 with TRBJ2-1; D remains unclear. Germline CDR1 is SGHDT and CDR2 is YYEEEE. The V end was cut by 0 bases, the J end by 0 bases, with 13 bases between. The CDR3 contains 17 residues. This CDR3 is CASSLEDGIRSYNEQFF. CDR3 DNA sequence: TGTGCCAGCAGCTTGGAAGATGGCATTCGCTCCTACAATGAGCAGTTCTTC. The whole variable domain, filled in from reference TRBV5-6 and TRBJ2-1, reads DAGVTQSPTHLIKTRGQQVTLRCSPKSGHDTVSWYQQALGQGPQFIFQYYEEEERQRGNFPDRFSGHQFPNYSSELNVNALLLGDSALYLCASSLEDGIRSYNEQFFGPGTRLTVL.

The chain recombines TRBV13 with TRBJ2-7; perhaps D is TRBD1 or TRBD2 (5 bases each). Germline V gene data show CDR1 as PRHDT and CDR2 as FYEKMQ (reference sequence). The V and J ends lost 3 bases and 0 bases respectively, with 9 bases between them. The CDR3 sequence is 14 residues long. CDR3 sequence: CASSLGPISYEQYF. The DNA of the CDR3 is TGTGCCAGCAGCTTGGGACCGATCTCCTACGAGCAGTACTTC.

CDR3 in DNA: TGTGCCAGCAGCCCCCAGTGGGCGGGGACAGGAAACACCATATATTTT. The encoded protein is CASSPQWAGTGNTIYF. The chain joins TRBV7-2 to TRBJ1-3; the D gene is possibly TRBD1 (6 bases). CDR1 SGHTA and CDR2 FQGNSA come from the germline V gene. V dropped 5 bases and J dropped 4 bases, with 18 bases sitting between them. CDR3 length equals 16 residues.